This record covers a single T cell receptor beta chain. The antigen remains unidentified. The data derive from a study of T cell responses to AZD1222 COVID-19 vaccine. This CDR3 is 13 amino acids long. V was trimmed by 2 bases and J by 2 bases, leaving 5 bases between them. Germline CDR1 and CDR2: MNHEY and SMNVEV (reference sequence). The data were produced by immunoSEQ multiplex PCR, yet TCRdb's version contains in-frame clones alone and is incomplete. The data show 110,000 to 150,000 clones, 75% to 95% seen once. Study results and caveats: Two AZD1222 administrations were followed by greater Spike-specific TCR breadth and depth. Repertoires were sampled only after the peak T cell response.

Sequenced material: peripheral blood, taken on day 0 of AZD1222 vaccination. The chain couples TRBV27 to TRBJ2-3; D is undetermined. This sequence originates from an adult in good health. The CDR3 loop is CASSLDITDTQYF. DNA of the CDR3: TGTGCCAGCAGTTTAGACATCACAGATACGCAGTATTTT.